This T cell receptor beta chain stems from a study of early T cells in non-severe SARS-CoV-2 infection. Study results and limitations: In VDJdb matching, anti-spike CD8 responses were favored while private and CD4 specificities went missing.

V was trimmed by 4 bases and J by 6 bases, leaving 13 bases between them. The CDR3 extends over 13 amino acids. Germline values: CDR1 KGHSH, CDR2 LQKENI. Each cDNA molecule carried a unique molecular identifier. One entry per CDR3 protein results from TCRdb running MiXCR on the 5' RACE reads. The sample includes around 82,000 distinct CDR3 sequences, under 15% of them seen just once. The sample holds many counts of this clonotype. Antigen unknown. The chain has TRBV18 and TRBJ2-7; TRBD1 or TRBD2 may be the D gene (6 bases each). Sequenced: whole blood. The TCR comes from an adult who was a healthcare worker with PCR-confirmed SARS-CoV-2 infection or an uninfected control (not recorded which). The CDR3 DNA sequence: TGTGCCAGCTCACTTAGGGGGGACTCCGAGCAGTACGTC. Translating it yields CASSLRGDSEQYV.